The rows below give T cell receptor beta chains drawn from one sample of a study of blood T cell repertoires in COVID-19. Method: immunoSEQ multiplex PCR; TCRdb's copy keeps in-frame clones and lacks some. This table has approximately 200,000 clones, 80% to 85% appearing once. Sequences were obtained from peripheral blood. Receptors were obtained from a woman older than 75 with COVID-19, enrolled during active disease. Both conserved end residues are part of each CDR3. A D gene is named only where the DNA matches it firmly. Size values are once, few and many counts, or a class for expanded clones, and some rows have none.

TRBJ1-2 16 TRBV5-4 TRBD1 - CASSAPLDRARYGYTF TGTGCCAGCAGCGCACCCCTCGACAGGGCCAGATATGGCTACACCTTC
TRBJ2-5 16 TRBV9 TRBD2 - CASSVGPSGVGETQYF TGTGCCAGCAGCGTAGGTCCTAGCGGGGTTGGGGAGACCCAGTACTTC
TRBJ1-2 11 TRBV29-1 - few CSVDRNYGYTF TGCAGCGTTGACAGGAACTATGGCTACACCTTC
TRBJ2-3 12 TRBV5-4 - - CASSFYTDTQYF TGTGCCAGCAGTTTCTACACAGATACGCAGTATTTT
TRBJ2-2 15 TRBV5-1 - - CASSLGGGNTGELFF TGCGCCAGCAGCTTGGGAGGCGGAAACACCGGGGAGCTGTTTTTT
TRBJ2-3 16 TRBV5-1 TRBD1 - CASSTGQGWGTDTQYF TGCGCCAGCAGCACGGGACAGGGTTGGGGGACAGATACGCAGTATTTT
TRBJ1-1 13 TRBV6-4 TRBD1 - CASRQGANTEAFF TGTGCCAGCAGACAGGGGGCGAACACTGAAGCTTTCTTT
TRBJ2-7 16 TRBV4-2 TRBD2 once CASSQPQIAGGGEQYF TGTGCCAGCAGCCAACCCCAGATAGCGGGGGGAGGCGAGCAGTACTTC
TRBJ2-3 16 TRBV3-1/TRBV3-2 TRBD2 - CASSQDLAGGPVTQYF TGTGCCAGCAGCCAAGATTTAGCGGGGGGGCCGGTTACGCAGTATTTT
TRBJ2-3 12 TRBV6-5 - - CASSRIQDTQYF TGTGCCAGCAGTAGGATACAGGATACGCAGTATTTT
TRBJ1-2 15 TRBV5-1 - - CASSLTQRQGDGYTF TGCGCCAGCAGCTTGACCCAGAGGCAGGGCGATGGCTACACCTTC
TRBJ2-3 14 TRBV5-1 TRBD2 - CASTKGLETDTQYF TGCGCCAGCACTAAGGGACTAGAGACAGATACGCAGTATTTT
TRBJ2-3 15 TRBV2 TRBD2 - CASSGGTKDTDTQYF TGTGCCAGCAGTGGAGGGACTAAAGACACAGATACGCAGTATTTT
TRBJ1-2 13 TRBV7-9 TRBD1 - CASSPGTGGRQIF TGTGCCAGCAGCCCAGGGACAGGGGGCCGTCAAATTTTC
TRBJ1-2 15 TRBV2 TRBD1 - CASRADREANYGYTF TGTGCCAGCAGGGCAGACAGGGAAGCTAACTATGGCTACACCTTC
TRBJ2-5 14 TRBV7-2 TRBD2 - CASKPGLAVETQYF TGTGCCAGCAAACCGGGACTAGCTGTAGAGACCCAGTACTTC
TRBJ2-5 16 TRBV6-2/TRBV6-3 TRBD1 - CASSPSYRDRGETQYF TGTGCCAGCAGTCCGAGCTACCGGGACAGGGGTGAGACCCAGTACTTC
TRBJ1-2 15 TRBV2 TRBD1 - CASRVQGAQIEGYTF TGTGCCAGCAGGGTACAGGGGGCGCAGATTGAGGGCTACACCTTC